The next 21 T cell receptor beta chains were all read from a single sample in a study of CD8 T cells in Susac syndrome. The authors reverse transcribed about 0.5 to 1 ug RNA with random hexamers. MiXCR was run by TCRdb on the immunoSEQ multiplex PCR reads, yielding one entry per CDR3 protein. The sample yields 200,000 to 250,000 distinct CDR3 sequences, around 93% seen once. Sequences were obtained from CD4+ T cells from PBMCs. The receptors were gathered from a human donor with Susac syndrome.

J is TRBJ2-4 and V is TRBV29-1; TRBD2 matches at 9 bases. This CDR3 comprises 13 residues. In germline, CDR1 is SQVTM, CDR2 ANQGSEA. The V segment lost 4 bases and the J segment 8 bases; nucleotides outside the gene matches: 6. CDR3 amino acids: CSVGASGDDIQYF. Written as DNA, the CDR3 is TGCAGCGTTGGGGCTAGCGGGGATGACATTCAGTACTTC.

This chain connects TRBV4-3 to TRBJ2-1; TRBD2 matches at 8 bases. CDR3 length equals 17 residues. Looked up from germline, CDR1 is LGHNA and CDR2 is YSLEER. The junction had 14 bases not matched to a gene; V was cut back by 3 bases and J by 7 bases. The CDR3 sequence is CASSHWFGGASANEQFF. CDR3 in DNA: TGCGCCAGCAGCCACTGGTTCGGGGGGGCCTCGGCAAATGAGCAGTTCTTC.

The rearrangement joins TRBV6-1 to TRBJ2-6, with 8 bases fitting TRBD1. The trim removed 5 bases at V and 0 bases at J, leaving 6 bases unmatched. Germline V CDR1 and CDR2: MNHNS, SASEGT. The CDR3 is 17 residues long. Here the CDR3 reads CASSPGQGLSGANVLTF. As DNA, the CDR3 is TGTGCCAGCAGTCCCGGACAGGGACTCTCTGGGGCCAACGTCCTGACTTTC.

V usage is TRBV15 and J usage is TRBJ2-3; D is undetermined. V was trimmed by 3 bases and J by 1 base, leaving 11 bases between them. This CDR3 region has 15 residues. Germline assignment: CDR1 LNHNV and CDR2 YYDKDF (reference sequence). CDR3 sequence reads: CATSSLGYGTDTQYF. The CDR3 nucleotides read TGTGCCACCAGCAGTCTGGGATACGGCACAGATACGCAGTATTTT.

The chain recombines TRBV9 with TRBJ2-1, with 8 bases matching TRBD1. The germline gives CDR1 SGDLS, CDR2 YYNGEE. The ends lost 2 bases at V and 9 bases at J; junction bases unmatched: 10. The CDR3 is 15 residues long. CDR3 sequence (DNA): TGTGCCAGCAGCGTCTTCGACCAGGGGGCTAGTGAGCAGTTCTTC. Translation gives CASSVFDQGASEQFF.

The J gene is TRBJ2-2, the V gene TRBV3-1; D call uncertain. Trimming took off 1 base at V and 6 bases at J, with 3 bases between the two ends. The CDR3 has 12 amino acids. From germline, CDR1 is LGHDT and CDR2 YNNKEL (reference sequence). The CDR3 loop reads CASSQGPGELFF. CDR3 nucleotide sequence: TGTGCCAGCAGCCAAGGCCCCGGGGAGCTGTTTTTT.

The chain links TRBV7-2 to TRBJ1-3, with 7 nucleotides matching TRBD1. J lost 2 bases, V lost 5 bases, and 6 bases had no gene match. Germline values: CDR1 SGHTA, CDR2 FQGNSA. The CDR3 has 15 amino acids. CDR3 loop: CASSLRQGAGNTIYF. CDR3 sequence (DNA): TGTGCCAGCAGCCTAAGACAGGGAGCTGGAAACACCATATATTTT.

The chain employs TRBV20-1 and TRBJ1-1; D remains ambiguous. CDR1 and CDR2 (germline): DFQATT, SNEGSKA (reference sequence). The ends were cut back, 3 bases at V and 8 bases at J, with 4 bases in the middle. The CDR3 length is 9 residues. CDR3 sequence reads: CSASREAFF. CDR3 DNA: TGCAGTGCTAGTAGGGAAGCTTTCTTT.

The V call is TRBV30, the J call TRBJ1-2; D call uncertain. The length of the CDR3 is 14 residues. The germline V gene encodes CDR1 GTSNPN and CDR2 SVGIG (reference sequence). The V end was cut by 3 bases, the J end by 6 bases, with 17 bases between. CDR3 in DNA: TGTGCCTGGAGCGGCGGGTGGGAAAGCCATGGCTACACCTTC. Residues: CAWSGGWESHGYTF.

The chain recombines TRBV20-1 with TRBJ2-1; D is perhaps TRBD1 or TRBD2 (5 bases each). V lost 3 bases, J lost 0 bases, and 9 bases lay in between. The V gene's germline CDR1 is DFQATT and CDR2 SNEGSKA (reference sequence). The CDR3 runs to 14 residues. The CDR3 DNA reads TGCAGTGCTAGCGGGGCTAGCTCCTACAATGAGCAGTTCTTC. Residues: CSASGASSYNEQFF.

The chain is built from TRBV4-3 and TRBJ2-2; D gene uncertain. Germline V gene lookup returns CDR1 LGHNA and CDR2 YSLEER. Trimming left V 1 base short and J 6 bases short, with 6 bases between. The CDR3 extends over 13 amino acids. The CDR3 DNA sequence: TGCGCCAGCAGCCAAGCCGGGCCCGGGGAGCTGTTTTTT. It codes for CASSQAGPGELFF.

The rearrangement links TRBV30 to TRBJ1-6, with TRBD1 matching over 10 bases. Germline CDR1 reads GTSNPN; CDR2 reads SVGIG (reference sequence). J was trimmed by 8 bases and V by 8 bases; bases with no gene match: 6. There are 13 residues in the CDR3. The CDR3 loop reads CAGTGTGDSPLHF. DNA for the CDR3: TGTGCCGGAACCGGGACAGGGGATTCACCCCTCCACTTT. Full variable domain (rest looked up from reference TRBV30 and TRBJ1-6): SQTIHQWPATLVQPVGSPLSLECTVEGTSNPNLYWYRQAAGRGLQLLFYSVGIGQISSEVPQNLSASRPQDRQFILSSKKLLLSDSGFYLCAGTGTGDSPLHFGNGTRLTVT.

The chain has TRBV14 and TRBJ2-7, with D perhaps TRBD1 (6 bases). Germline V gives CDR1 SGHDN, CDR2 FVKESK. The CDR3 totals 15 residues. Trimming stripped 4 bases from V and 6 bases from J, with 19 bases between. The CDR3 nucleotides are TGTGCCAGCAGCCCAACAAGAGCAGGGGCGGCCGAGCAGTACTTC. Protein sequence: CASSPTRAGAAEQYF.

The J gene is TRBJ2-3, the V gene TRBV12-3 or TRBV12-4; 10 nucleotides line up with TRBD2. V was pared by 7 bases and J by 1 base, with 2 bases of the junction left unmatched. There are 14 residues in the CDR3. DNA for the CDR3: TGTGCCAGCACCACTAGCGGGGGCACAGATACGCAGTATTTT. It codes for CASTTSGGTDTQYF.

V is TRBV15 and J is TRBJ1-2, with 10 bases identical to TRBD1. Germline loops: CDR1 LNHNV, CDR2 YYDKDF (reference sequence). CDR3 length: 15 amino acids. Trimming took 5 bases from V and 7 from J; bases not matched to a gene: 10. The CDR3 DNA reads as TGTGCCACCAGCGGGGGGACAGGGGTTGGTCGTGGCTACACCTTC. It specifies CATSGGTGVGRGYTF.

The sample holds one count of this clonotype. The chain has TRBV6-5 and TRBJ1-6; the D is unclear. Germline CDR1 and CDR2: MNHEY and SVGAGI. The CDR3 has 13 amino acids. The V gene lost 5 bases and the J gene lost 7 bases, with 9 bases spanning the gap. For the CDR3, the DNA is TGTGCCAGCAGTCCGAAGTCGAATTCACCCCTCCACTTT. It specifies CASSPKSNSPLHF.

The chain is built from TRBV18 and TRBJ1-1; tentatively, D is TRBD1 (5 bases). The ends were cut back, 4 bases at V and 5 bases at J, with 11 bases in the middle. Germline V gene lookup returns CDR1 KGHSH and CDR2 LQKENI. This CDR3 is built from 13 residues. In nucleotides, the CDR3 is TGTGCCAGCTCACGGGGCTTGGGGACTGAAGCTTTCTTT. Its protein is CASSRGLGTEAFF.

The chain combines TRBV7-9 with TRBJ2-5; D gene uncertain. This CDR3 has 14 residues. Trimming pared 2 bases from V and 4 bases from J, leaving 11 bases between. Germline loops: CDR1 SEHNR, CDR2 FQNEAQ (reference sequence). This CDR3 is CASSLWKPPETQYF. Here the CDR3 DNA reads TGTGCCAGCAGCTTATGGAAGCCGCCAGAGACCCAGTACTTC.

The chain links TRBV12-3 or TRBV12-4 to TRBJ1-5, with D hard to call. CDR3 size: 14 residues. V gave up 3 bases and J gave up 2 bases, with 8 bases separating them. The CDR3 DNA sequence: TGTGCCAGCAGTTTCGCTACGGGCAATCAGCCCCAGCATTTT. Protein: CASSFATGNQPQHF.

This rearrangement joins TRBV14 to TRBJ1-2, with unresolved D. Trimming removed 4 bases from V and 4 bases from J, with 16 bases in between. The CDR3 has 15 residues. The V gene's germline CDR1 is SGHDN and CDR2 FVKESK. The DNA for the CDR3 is TGTGCCAGCAGCCCAGCGGGCCAAGGTGGCTATGGCTACACCTTC. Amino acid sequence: CASSPAGQGGYGYTF.

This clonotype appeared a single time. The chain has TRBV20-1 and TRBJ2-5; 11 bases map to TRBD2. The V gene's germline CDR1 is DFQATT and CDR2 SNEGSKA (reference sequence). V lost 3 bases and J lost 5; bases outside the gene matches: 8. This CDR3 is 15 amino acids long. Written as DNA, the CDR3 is TGCAGTGCTAGTATTGTGACTAGCGGGGATGAGACCCAGTACTTC. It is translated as CSASIVTSGDETQYF.